This TCR beta chain derives from a study of T cell changes during pregnancy in multiple sclerosis. The data were produced by immunoSEQ multiplex PCR, yet TCRdb's version contains in-frame clones alone and is incomplete. The sample yields over 50,000 clones, around 90% seen once. J was trimmed by 3 bases and V by 8 bases; bases with no gene match: 2. Germline V gene sequence: CDR1 SGHAT, CDR2 FQNNGV. The CDR3 runs 13 residues. This sequence joins TRBV11-2 and TRBJ1-3, with TRBD1 identical over 9 bases. This TCR was sampled from a female donor in good health, enrolled as a control in a pregnancy study. The sample consisted of peripheral blood, taken in the first trimester of pregnancy. CDR3 nucleotide sequence: TGTGCCAGCGGACAGGGGAATGGAAACACCATATATTTT. Its protein product is CASGQGNGNTIYF.